A single sample gave rise to the 21 T cell receptor beta chains below, sequenced in a study of blood T cell repertoires in COVID-19. The protocol was immunoSEQ multiplex PCR, while the TCRdb copy is restricted to in-frame clones and leaves out a portion. Of more than 60,000 clones in the sample, about 93% were seen once. Sequencing was done on a sample of peripheral blood. The receptors shown here come from a human donor in a cohort sampled during active COVID-19.

The chain couples TRBV3-1 (or the pseudogene TRBV3-2) to TRBJ1-1, with D perhaps matching TRBD1 (5 bases). Germline V lookup: CDR1 LGHDT, CDR2 YNNKEL (reference sequence). The CDR3 loop spans 17 amino acids. V lost 7 bases to trimming and J lost 3 bases, with 24 bases between them. The CDR3 sequence is CASTQGGGVGGDTEAFF. CDR3 nucleotides: TGTGCCAGCACCCAGGGCGGTGGTGTGGGGGGTGACACTGAAGCTTTCTTT.

This chain links TRBV5-1 with TRBJ1-1; no clear D gene. Deletions cut 2 bases from V and 6 bases from J, with 14 bases between. This CDR3 contains 14 residues. The germline V gene has CDR1 SGHRS and CDR2 YFSETQ. CDR3 sequence: CASSLFEGVAEAFF. The CDR3 nucleotides are TGCGCCAGCAGCTTATTTGAGGGTGTGGCTGAAGCTTTCTTT.

The V call is TRBV15, the J call TRBJ2-2, with 10 positions matching TRBD1. Looked up from germline, CDR1 is LNHNV and CDR2 is YYDKDF (reference sequence). Losses at the gene ends were 4 bases for V and 5 bases for J; bases not matched to a gene: 7. This CDR3 is 16 amino acids long. In DNA, the CDR3 is TGTGCCACCAGCACCCCCGGGACAGGGGTAACCGGGGAGCTGTTTTTT. This sequence encodes CATSTPGTGVTGELFF. Looking up the rest from reference TRBV15 and TRBJ2-2 gives the full variable domain: DAMVIQNPRYQVTQFGKPVTLSCSQTLNHNVMYWYQQKSSQAPKLLFHYYDKDFNNEADTPDNFQSRRPNTSFCFLDIRSPGLGDTAMYLCATSTPGTGVTGELFFGEGSRLTVL.

The chain links TRBV7-2 to TRBJ2-3; maybe TRBD2 (7 bases). Trimming left V 4 bases short and J 6 bases short, with 20 bases between. Germline V gives CDR1 SGHTA, CDR2 FQGNSA. This CDR3 contains 16 residues. CDR3 sequence (DNA): TGTGCCAGCAGCTCCGGGGGGCGGGGCGCCGTGGATACGCAGTATTTT. Translated, it gives CASSSGGRGAVDTQYF.

The chain links TRBV19 to TRBJ2-4, with a tentative D call TRBD2 (5 bases). The V gene lost 6 bases and the J gene lost 1 base, with 16 bases spanning the gap. This CDR3 spans 16 amino acids. Per the germline V gene, CDR1 is LNHDA and CDR2 is SQIVND (reference sequence). CDR3 bases: TGTGCCAGTAGCAATCCCGGTGGCGGGGCCAAAAACATTCAGTACTTC. This encodes CASSNPGGGAKNIQYF.

J is TRBJ2-7 and V is TRBV3-1 (or the pseudogene TRBV3-2), with D tentatively TRBD2 (6 bases). Germline CDR1 reads LGHDT; CDR2 reads YNNKEL (reference sequence). The CDR3 has 15 residues. V dropped 4 bases and J dropped 4 bases, with 17 bases sitting between them. The CDR3, as DNA: TGTGCCAGCAGCCCTCGACCGACTAGTCCGTACGAGCAGTACTTC. The encoded protein is CASSPRPTSPYEQYF.

V gene TRBV9 combines with J gene TRBJ1-4; 7 positions match TRBD1. Germline CDR1 and CDR2: SGDLS and YYNGEE. The CDR3 consists of 13 residues. The V segment lost 7 bases and the J segment 8 bases; nucleotides outside the gene matches: 8. Written as DNA, the CDR3 is TGTGCCAGCGCGACAGGGTTAGAGGAAAAACTGTTTTTT. Translating gives CASATGLEEKLFF.

The chain joins TRBV6-5 to TRBJ2-3; perhaps TRBD2 as D (5 bases). The CDR3 totals 15 residues. V lost 7 bases to trimming and J lost 0 bases, with 14 bases between them. The germline V gene encodes CDR1 MNHEY and CDR2 SVGAGI. The CDR3, as DNA: TGTGCCAGCAATAGGACTCCGACTAGCACAGATACGCAGTATTTT. It encodes CASNRTPTSTDTQYF.

V is TRBV5-4 and J is TRBJ2-7; 9 bases line up with TRBD1. Germline V gene data show CDR1 as SGHNT and CDR2 as YYREEE (reference sequence). This CDR3 region has 13 residues. V lost 4 bases to trimming and J lost 6 bases; unmatched junction nucleotides: 5. The CDR3 DNA reads TGTGCCAGCAGCAAGGACAGGGGTTTCGAGCAGTACTTC. Encoded protein: CASSKDRGFEQYF. The complete variable domain, with remaining parts taken from reference TRBV5-4 and TRBJ2-7, reads ETGVTQSPTHLIKTRGQQVTLRCSSQSGHNTVSWYQQALGQGPQFIFQYYREEENGRGNFPPRFSGLQFPNYSSELNVNALELDDSALYLCASSKDRGFEQYFGPGTRLTVT.

The V gene is TRBV10-1, the J gene TRBJ2-3; 7 bases align to TRBD2. Germline CDR1 reads WNHNN; CDR2 reads SYGVQD (reference sequence). The trim removed 2 bases at V and 4 bases at J, leaving 6 bases unmatched. The CDR3 contains 15 residues. CDR3 protein: CASSEGGLGADTQYF. The CDR3 DNA is TGCGCCAGCAGTGAGGGAGGACTAGGGGCAGATACGCAGTATTTT.

This clone was seen a few times. The V gene is TRBV7-9, the J gene TRBJ2-1; the D gene is possibly TRBD2 (5 bases). V was shortened by 3 bases and J by 14 bases, with 14 bases between the two germline ends. This CDR3 spans 12 amino acids. CDR1 SEHNR and CDR2 FQNEAQ come from the germline V gene (reference sequence). CDR3 sequence reads: CASSFMGEGKFF. The CDR3 DNA follows: TGTGCCAGCAGCTTCATGGGAGAAGGGAAGTTCTTC.

This clone occurred once. The genes are TRBV7-3 and TRBJ1-2; tentatively, D is TRBD1 (5 bases). The ends were cut back, 5 bases at V and 4 bases at J, with 14 bases in the middle. Per the germline V gene, CDR1 is SGHTA and CDR2 is FQGTGA. The CDR3 runs to 14 residues. The CDR3 here is CASSQSGEPYGYTF. The CDR3 DNA reads TGTGCCAGCAGCCAATCGGGGGAGCCCTATGGCTACACCTTC.

This sequence joins TRBV7-9 and TRBJ1-1; tentative D call: TRBD1 (5 bases). Germline CDR1 and CDR2: SEHNR and FQNEAQ (reference sequence). The germline V and J ends were trimmed by 4 bases and 4 bases, with 7 bases remaining between them. The CDR3 consists of 12 residues. Here the CDR3 DNA reads TGTGCCAGCAGCTCACAGGTCACTGAAGCTTTCTTT. The encoded protein is CASSSQVTEAFF.

This chain links TRBV12-5 with TRBJ1-1; no clear D. This CDR3 is built from 14 residues. Germline V gives CDR1 LGHNT, CDR2 FRNRAP. V was pared by 6 bases and J by 1 base, with 12 bases between. The CDR3: CASGAKGGNTEAFF. The CDR3 nucleotides are TGTGCTAGTGGAGCAAAGGGAGGGAACACTGAAGCTTTCTTT.

The genes are TRBV7-2 and TRBJ2-1; 15 nucleotides align to TRBD2. The CDR3 is 16 amino acids. Germline loops: CDR1 SGHTA, CDR2 FQGNSA. J was trimmed by 7 bases and V by 4 bases; bases with no gene match: 5. The CDR3 here is CASSSWTSGGGNEQFF. In DNA form, the CDR3 reads TGTGCCAGCAGCTCTTGGACTAGCGGGGGGGGAAATGAGCAGTTCTTC.

V is TRBV7-2 and J is TRBJ2-1; unclear D gene. The CDR3 runs to 13 residues. V lost 7 bases and J 10 bases, leaving 17 bases between the germline ends. Germline-derived CDR1 and CDR2 are SGHTA and FQGNSA. CDR3 in amino acids: CASTPWQNGEQFF. The CDR3 DNA is TGTGCCAGCACCCCTTGGCAGAACGGGGAGCAGTTCTTC.

CDR3 residues: CASKGTGFEQYF. The CDR3 DNA reads TGTGCCAGCAAGGGGACAGGGTTCGAGCAGTACTTC. This rearrangement joins TRBV6-5 to TRBJ2-7; the match to TRBD1 covers 9 bases. With V trimmed by 7 bases and J by 6 bases, 4 bases remained unmatched. From germline, CDR1 is MNHEY and CDR2 SVGAGI. The CDR3 length is 12 residues.

The chain uses TRBV28 and TRBJ2-7, with 9 bases matching TRBD2. From germline, CDR1 is MDHEN and CDR2 SYDVKM. Unmatched junction bases numbered 11, after V lost 5 bases and J lost 6 bases. The CDR3 is made up of 15 amino acids. The CDR3 reads CASSEVRGGVAEQYF. DNA of the CDR3: TGTGCCAGCAGTGAGGTGCGGGGGGGCGTGGCCGAGCAGTACTTC.

V and J are TRBV9 and TRBJ1-5; 8 nucleotides agree with TRBD1. Germline V gives CDR1 SGDLS, CDR2 YYNGEE. Unmatched junction bases numbered 7, after V lost 4 bases and J lost 4 bases. There are 15 residues in the CDR3. This CDR3 reads CASSPETGVNQPQHF. The CDR3 region has the DNA TGTGCCAGCAGCCCCGAGACAGGGGTAAATCAGCCCCAGCATTTT. The full variable domain, completed using reference TRBV9 and TRBJ1-5, is DSGVTQTPKHLITATGQRVTLRCSPRSGDLSVYWYQQSLDQGLQFLIQYYNGEERAKGNILERFSAQQFPDLHSELNLSSLELGDSALYFCASSPETGVNQPQHFGDGTRLSIL.

The chain has TRBV6-5 and TRBJ1-3, with no clear D. The germline CDR1 and CDR2 sequences are MNHEY and SVGAGI. Trimming shortened V by 2 bases and J by 0 bases, and 8 bases separated the two germline ends. This CDR3 region has 15 residues. In nucleotides, the CDR3 is TGTGCCAGCAGTTACGCCATACACTCTGGAAACACCATATATTTT. As protein: CASSYAIHSGNTIYF.

The CDR3 protein is CASSLSQSAGNTIYF. The CDR3 nucleotides are TGTGCCAGCAGTCTTTCTCAGAGCGCCGGAAACACCATATATTTT. The chain combines TRBV6-5 with TRBJ1-3, with D unresolved. This CDR3 region has 15 residues. V gave up 5 bases and J gave up 4 bases, with 15 bases separating them. The V gene's germline CDR1 is MNHEY and CDR2 SVGAGI.